These T cell receptor beta chains were read from a single sample in a study of T cell responses to AZD1222 COVID-19 vaccine. Generated by immunoSEQ multiplex PCR, the TCRdb table keeps only in-frame clones and is missing some. This table has 150,000 to 200,000 clones, roughly 87% appearing once. This specimen consisted of peripheral blood, obtained on day 0 of AZD1222 vaccination. The receptors stem from an adult in good health. Both conserved end residues are trimmed from each CDR3. Fields, in order: CDR3 protein, clone size, V gene, J gene. A row's size may be missing; if present it is once, few, many or a size class.

ASSLEGVLYGYT,NA,TRBV5-1,TRBJ1-2
ASSFGQAEAF,medium-sized,TRBV5-4,TRBJ1-1
ASRLGRPGGDYGYT,NA,TRBV12-2,TRBJ1-2
AWRSDRGYGYT,NA,TRBV30,TRBJ1-2
ASSHIGTGRGTDTQY,NA,TRBV4-1,TRBJ2-3
ASSLDSRNTEAF,NA,TRBV11-2,TRBJ1-1
ASRPGTSSGEQY,NA,TRBV6-5,TRBJ2-7
ASSGDRVNQPQH,NA,TRBV19,TRBJ1-5
ASSSAWTGIRTYEQY,NA,TRBV11-2,TRBJ2-7
ASSWGTSGPVNEQY,NA,TRBV7-2,TRBJ2-7
ASSLFSGASYEQY,NA,TRBV28,TRBJ2-7
ASSHSTDVTDTQY,NA,TRBV7-9,TRBJ2-3
ASSPGLAGIADTQY,NA,TRBV18,TRBJ2-3
ASSPQGRNNQPQH,NA,TRBV7-8,TRBJ1-5
ASSLAPPQQGQETQY,NA,TRBV27,TRBJ2-5
ASIWDGRRGTEAF,NA,TRBV2,TRBJ1-1
ASSLASARGYEQY,NA,TRBV7-9,TRBJ2-7
ATSEPGQGSSGYT,NA,TRBV24-1,TRBJ1-2
ASSFGTGGIKTQY,NA,TRBV5-4,TRBJ2-5
ASSLRGSEKLF,NA,TRBV11-3,TRBJ1-4
ASRDREDQPQH,NA,TRBV6-4,TRBJ1-5
SVEPSGGREQY,once,TRBV29-1,TRBJ2-7
ASSERSRGQREKLF,few,TRBV2,TRBJ1-4
ASSLVEGTGTEAF,NA,TRBV7-9,TRBJ1-1
ASSASRTGDYEQY,NA,TRBV25-1,TRBJ2-7
ASSLKLAGVDQY,NA,TRBV7-9,TRBJ2-5
ASSLSGGNTEAF,NA,TRBV7-8,TRBJ1-1
ASSVPRTDRMNTEAF,NA,TRBV9,TRBJ1-1
ASSQTSGSFRNEQF,NA,TRBV13,TRBJ2-1
ASSYLTGRSNSPLH,NA,TRBV6-6,TRBJ1-6
ASSELGMGNYGYT,NA,TRBV2,TRBJ1-2
ASSPGDGNYGYT,NA,TRBV28,TRBJ1-2
ASSWDWGNNEQF,NA,TRBV5-4,TRBJ2-1
ASLFQGALNTGELF,NA,TRBV2,TRBJ2-2
ASSIAERYSGNTIY,NA,TRBV19,TRBJ1-3
ASSLPAQPNYGYT,NA,TRBV28,TRBJ1-2
ASSYFRGGYT,NA,TRBV6-6,TRBJ1-2
ASSLREQPWGYT,NA,TRBV7-9,TRBJ1-2
ASSQEKGTGPLH,NA,TRBV4-1,TRBJ1-6
ASSRGGTLSYEQY,NA,TRBV5-4,TRBJ2-7
ASSPDGQKNEKLF,few,TRBV7-9,TRBJ1-4